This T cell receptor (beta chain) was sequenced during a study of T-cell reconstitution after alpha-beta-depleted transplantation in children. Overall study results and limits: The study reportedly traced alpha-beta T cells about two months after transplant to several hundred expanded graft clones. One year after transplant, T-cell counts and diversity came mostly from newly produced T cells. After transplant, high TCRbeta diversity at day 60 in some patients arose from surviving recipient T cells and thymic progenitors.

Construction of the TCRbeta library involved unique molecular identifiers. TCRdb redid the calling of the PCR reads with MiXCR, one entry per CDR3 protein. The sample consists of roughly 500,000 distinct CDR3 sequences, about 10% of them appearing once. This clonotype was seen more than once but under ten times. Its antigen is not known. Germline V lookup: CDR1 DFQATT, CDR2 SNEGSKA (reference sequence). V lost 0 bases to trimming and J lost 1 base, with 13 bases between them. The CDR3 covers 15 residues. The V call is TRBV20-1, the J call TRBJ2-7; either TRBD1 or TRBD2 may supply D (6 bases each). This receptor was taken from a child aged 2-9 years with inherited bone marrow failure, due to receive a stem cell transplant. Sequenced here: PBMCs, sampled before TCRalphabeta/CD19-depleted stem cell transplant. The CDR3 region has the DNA TGCAGTGCTAGAGATCGGGGGACACCTTCCTACGAGCAGTACTTC. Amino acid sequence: CSARDRGTPSYEQYF.